This TCR beta chain was sequenced in a study of T cell responses to AZD1222 COVID-19 vaccine. Points from the study as a whole: Clonal diversity was possibly underestimated; the donors were predominantly white British and more often female. It was only a handful of AZD1222 recipients who were seropositive at baseline. Recipients of two AZD1222 doses showed rising Spike-specific TCR breadth and depth.

Second-dose recipients at about 4 or about 12 weeks were treated as one pooled group. In regard to this clone: Its antigen is unidentified.

This CDR3 contains 15 residues. CDR1 is SGHTA and CDR2 is FQGTGA in the germline V gene. V was trimmed by 3 bases and J by 0 bases, leaving 9 bases between them. TCRdb's copy holds only in-frame clones and misses some; the assay was immunoSEQ multiplex PCR. Of tens of thousands of clones listed, approximately 80% were seen once; the top ten hold 18%. This sequence originates from an adult who received the AZD1222 COVID-19 vaccine. This chain connects TRBV7-3 to TRBJ2-1, with D unclear. The specimen comprised peripheral blood, sampled 28 days after the second AZD1222 dose. The CDR3 protein is CASSFPGSSYNEQFF. CDR3 coding DNA: TGTGCCAGCAGCTTTCCAGGTAGCTCCTACAATGAGCAGTTCTTC.